These T cell receptor beta chains were read from a single sample in a study of early T cells in non-severe SARS-CoV-2 infection. Each CDR3 protein is one row after TCRdb ran MiXCR on the 5' RACE reads. The sample consists of about 59,000 distinct CDR3 sequences, 13% of them appearing once. This material consisted of whole blood, taken at baseline. The receptors were gathered from an adult who was a healthcare worker with PCR-confirmed SARS-CoV-2 infection or an uninfected control (not recorded which). Both conserved end residues are part of each CDR3. Fields, in order: clone size, D gene, V gene, J gene, CDR3 protein, CDR3 DNA. D genes are given only for firm matches. Clone size is given for some rows only: seen once, a few or many times, or a class if the clone is expanded.

>few|NA|TRBV5-1|TRBJ1-2
CASSLDSLAGYTF
TGCGCCAGCAGCTTGGACAGTTTGGCTGGCTACACCTTC
>NA|NA|TRBV3-2|TRBJ1-1
CASSQGREGVPKNTEAFF
TGTGCCAGCAGCCAAGGGAGGGAGGGTGTACCCAAGAACACTGAAGCTTTCTTT
>few|NA|TRBV4-1|TRBJ2-6
CASSHPFDSGANVLTF
TGCGCCAGCAGCCACCCCTTTGACTCTGGGGCCAACGTCCTGACTTTC
>NA|NA|TRBV21-1|TRBJ1-3
CASSKKLFSGNTIYF
TGTGCCAGCAGCAAAAAGCTATTCTCTGGAAACACCATATATTTT
>many|TRBD1|TRBV5-8|TRBJ2-3
CASSLTGGSSDTQYF
TGTGCCAGCAGTTTGACAGGGGGGTCTTCAGATACGCAGTATTTT
>NA|NA|TRBV5-6|TRBJ1-5
CASSLEGSRSNQPQHF
TGTGCCAGCAGCTTGGAAGGGAGTAGGAGCAATCAGCCCCAGCATTTT
>NA|NA|TRBV25-1|TRBJ1-4
CASEGSKLFF
TGTGCCAGCGAAGGTTCGAAACTGTTTTTT
>few|NA|TRBV25-1|TRBJ2-5
CASSLGAQYF
TGTGCCAGCAGTTTAGGGGCCCAGTACTTC
>few|TRBD2|TRBV6-2/TRBV6-3|TRBJ2-7
CASIHSGRGYEQYF
TGTGCCAGCATCCATAGCGGGAGAGGTTACGAGCAGTACTTC
>few|NA|TRBV5-6|TRBJ1-2
CASSLGPVIKGGTF
TGTGCCAGCAGCTTGGGGCCCGTCATTAAAGGGGGCACCTTC
>few|NA|TRBV7-9|TRBJ1-6
CASSLLSQSSNSPLHF
TGTGCCAGCAGTCTCCTGTCCCAGTCATCTAATTCACCCCTCCACTTT
>NA|NA|TRBV27|TRBJ1-6
CASSLIDSSNSPLHF
TGTGCCAGCAGTTTAATCGACAGTTCGAATTCACCCCTCCACTTT
>many|TRBD2|TRBV7-8|TRBJ2-5
CASSSKAAGRDAKTQYF
TGTGCCAGCAGCTCCAAGGCCGCAGGGAGGGATGCGAAGACCCAGTACTTC
>NA|NA|TRBV25-1|TRBJ1-2
CASSEFTGNYGYTF
TGTGCCAGCAGTGAATTCACAGGGAACTATGGCTACACCTTC
>NA|NA|TRBV21-1|TRBJ1-2
CASPRGDSNYGYTF
TGTGCCAGCCCCAGGGGAGATTCTAACTATGGCTACACCTTC
>NA|NA|TRBV7-2|TRBJ1-3
CASSPRQKAGNTIYF
TGTGCCAGCAGCCCTAGACAGAAAGCTGGAAACACCATATATTTT
>many|TRBD2|TRBV4-2|TRBJ2-1
CASSQDGVAGVNEQFF
TGTGCCAGCAGCCAAGATGGGGTAGCGGGAGTCAATGAGCAGTTCTTC
>many|TRBD1|TRBV12-3/TRBV12-4|TRBJ1-2
CASSLTGKGYTF
TGTGCCAGCAGTTTGACAGGGAAGGGCTACACCTTC
>NA|NA|TRBV4-2|TRBJ2-5
CASSQDFSGGGETQYF
TGTGCCAGCAGCCAAGACTTCTCCGGGGGCGGCGAGACCCAGTACTTC
>many|NA|TRBV4-1|TRBJ1-3
CASSQTGSGNTIYF
TGCGCCAGCAGCCAAACGGGGTCTGGAAACACCATATATTTT
>many|TRBD2|TRBV11-2|TRBJ2-1
CASSLAPRAGGQNEQFF
TGTGCCAGCAGCTTAGCCCCTCGGGCGGGGGGGCAAAATGAGCAGTTCTTC
>few|NA|TRBV20-1|TRBJ2-2
CSASLPGRNTGELFF
TGCAGTGCTAGCTTACCGGGACGAAACACCGGGGAGCTGTTTTTT
>NA|NA|TRBV7-6|TRBJ1-5
CASSPSEAGPQHF
TGTGCCAGCAGCCCCAGTGAAGCAGGGCCCCAGCATTTT
>few|TRBD2|TRBV7-6|TRBJ2-7
CASSFSSGPSYEQYF
TGTGCCAGCAGCTTTAGTAGCGGGCCCTCCTACGAGCAGTACTTC
>many|NA|TRBV27|TRBJ1-6
CATRTAFNSPLHF
TGTGCGACCCGGACAGCCTTTAATTCACCCCTCCACTTT
>few|TRBD1|TRBV11-2|TRBJ1-4
CASSPTGGDEKLFF
TGTGCCAGCAGCCCGACAGGGGGCGATGAAAAACTGTTTTTT
>few|TRBD1|TRBV6-9|TRBJ1-3
CASRHMTGANENTIYF
TGTGCCAGCCGCCACATGACAGGGGCGAATGAAAACACCATATATTTT
>NA|NA|TRBV28|TRBJ2-3
CASTRGLSTDTQYF
TGTGCCAGCACGAGGGGTTTAAGCACAGATACGCAGTATTTT
>few|NA|TRBV6-5|TRBJ1-5
CASKSQEGNQPQHF
TGTGCCAGCAAATCCCAGGAGGGCAATCAGCCCCAGCATTTT
>few|TRBD1|TRBV13|TRBJ2-7
CASSFSGTGNHEQYF
TGTGCCAGCAGCTTCAGCGGGACAGGGAACCACGAGCAGTACTTC
>NA|NA|TRBV5-4|TRBJ2-3
CASSLDEGDTQYF
TGTGCCAGCAGCTTGGACGAGGGAGATACGCAGTATTTT
>many|TRBD2|TRBV7-2|TRBJ2-7
CASSLNSGRNEQYF
TGTGCCAGCAGCTTAAACAGCGGGAGGAACGAGCAGTACTTC
>NA|TRBD1|TRBV6-6|TRBJ2-5
CASSGRDRIYQETQYF
TGTGCCAGCAGTGGCCGGGACAGGATTTACCAAGAGACCCAGTACTTC
>NA|NA|TRBV21-1|TRBJ1-4
CASSTRGTTNEKLFF
TGTGCCAGCAGCACCCGGGGGACAACTAATGAAAAACTGTTTTTT
>NA|NA|TRBV18|TRBJ1-1
CASSPLGQPEAFF
TGTGCCAGCTCACCCCTCGGGCAGCCTGAAGCTTTCTTT
>NA|NA|TRBV7-9|TRBJ2-1
CASSLVNGEQFF
TGTGCCAGCAGCTTAGTAAATGGTGAGCAGTTCTTC
>few|NA|TRBV28|TRBJ1-2
CASSLRRTRGYTF
TGTGCCAGCAGCCTCAGGAGGACTAGGGGCTACACCTTC
>many|NA|TRBV6-5|TRBJ1-4
CASSYAQRGTGRLFF
TGTGCCAGCAGTTACGCCCAGCGGGGGACGGGAAGACTGTTTTTT
>NA|NA|TRBV20-1|TRBJ2-3
CSAATDTQYF
TGCAGTGCAGCAACAGATACGCAGTATTTT
>few|NA|TRBV6-4|TRBJ2-7
CASSGRGTDPYEQYF
TGTGCCAGCAGTGGGAGAGGGACGGACCCCTACGAGCAGTACTTC
>NA|NA|TRBV7-2|TRBJ2-7
CASSLLRDIDEQYF
TGTGCCAGCAGCCTCCTCCGGGACATCGACGAGCAGTACTTC
>medium-sized|NA|TRBV27|TRBJ2-7
CASRGTSYEQYF
TGTGCCAGCAGAGGGACCTCCTACGAGCAGTACTTC
>few|NA|TRBV3-1|TRBJ1-2
CASSQGVYGYTF
TGTGCCAGCAGCCAGGGGGTCTATGGCTACACCTTC
>NA|NA|TRBV15|TRBJ2-7
CATSRDTLTGGQYF
TGTGCCACCAGCAGAGATACTCTGACAGGAGGGCAGTACTTC
>NA|NA|TRBV4-2|TRBJ1-2
CASSQDHPLYYGYTF
TGTGCCAGCAGCCAAGATCATCCACTATACTATGGCTACACCTTC
>many|TRBD1|TRBV7-9|TRBJ2-7
CASSSGTGGLDEQYF
TGTGCCAGCAGCTCGGGGACAGGCGGTCTGGACGAGCAGTACTTC
>many|NA|TRBV7-9|TRBJ2-1
CASSPHLGFSPDNEQFF
TGTGCCAGCAGCCCACACCTGGGGTTTAGTCCCGACAATGAGCAGTTCTTC
>large|NA|TRBV6-1|TRBJ2-7
CASRSTNSPYEQYF
TGTGCCAGCAGGTCGACTAATTCCCCCTACGAGCAGTACTTC